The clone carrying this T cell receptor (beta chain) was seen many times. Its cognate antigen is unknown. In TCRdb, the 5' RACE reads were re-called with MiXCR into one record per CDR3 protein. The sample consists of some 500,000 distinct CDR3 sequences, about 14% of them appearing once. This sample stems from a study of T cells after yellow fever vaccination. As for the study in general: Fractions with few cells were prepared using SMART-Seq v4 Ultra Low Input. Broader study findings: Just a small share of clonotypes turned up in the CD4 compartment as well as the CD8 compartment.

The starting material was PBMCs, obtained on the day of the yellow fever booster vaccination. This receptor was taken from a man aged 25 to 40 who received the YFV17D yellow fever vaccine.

The CDR3 sequence is CASSGGHSHKNIQYF. The CDR3 region has the DNA TGTGCCAGCAGCGGGGGCCACTCGCACAAAAACATTCAGTACTTC. The rearrangement uses TRBV7-2 and TRBJ2-4; perhaps TRBD1 as D (6 bases). Germline values: CDR1 SGHTA, CDR2 FQGNSA. The CDR3 spans 15 residues. Trimming removed 5 bases from V and 3 bases from J, with 14 bases in between.